The clone carrying this TCR beta chain was seen a few times. Antigen: not known. Germline loops: CDR1 SNHLY, CDR2 FYNNEI. This CDR3 region has 14 residues. V was clipped by 2 bases and J by 3 bases, with 11 bases between them. The sample originates from a study of shared clonotypes between healthy human individuals. At the level of the study: Each donor's CD8 memory used one plate, CD8 naive two, each CD4 subset three.

In the original analysis: Because ImmunoSEQ provided only junction sequences with no quality scores, the filtering differed. The assay was immunoSEQ multiplex PCR, and TCRdb's table has in-frame clones only and misses some. The DNA was the basis for D and trimming; V, J and clone size are from that table. Of under 850,000 clones in the sample, 72% were seen once. Study results and limitations: The four-donor shared clonotypes exceeded non-shared clonotypes in generation probability, with non-shared ones scoring lower.

The sequencing sample was made of memory CD4+ T cells sorted from blood. Subset defined: CD45RA-negative fraction. The source is a woman aged 25 to 39 in good health. This chain connects TRBV2 to TRBJ2-7; D unresolved. The CDR3 bases are TGTGCCAGCAGTGAATCCACAGTCTTCTACGAGCAGTACTTC. Its protein is CASSESTVFYEQYF.